This T cell receptor (beta chain) was sequenced during a study of cytomegalovirus exposure and HLA in healthy donors. Study-wide points: Within the data, a cluster of highly shared sequence variants was likely a sequencing artifact. In a later analysis, TCR association rates varied by HLA locus: DRB1 most, HLA-C fewest. Three of the chains that were CMV-associated were confirmed in vitro to be specific for CMV antigens. The study recorded some 160 TCR beta chains that were cytomegalovirus-associated.

Points on this clone: Its antigen is still unknown.

Primers included in the PCR were 60 Vbeta and 13 Jbeta primers. TCRdb's table, derived via immunoSEQ multiplex PCR, lists solely in-frame clones and lacks some. The data show roughly 160,000 clones, roughly four fifths seen once. From germline, CDR1 is MRHNA and CDR2 SNTAGT. Trimming at V came to 6 bases and at J to 1 base, leaving 6 bases not matched to a gene. This CDR3 spans 15 amino acids. The specimen sequenced was PBMCs. The source is a female donor in good health and CMV-seronegative. The chain is built from TRBV6-4 and TRBJ1-1; TRBD1 agrees at 9 bases. The CDR3 reads CASRATGGWNTEAFF. As DNA, the CDR3 is TGTGCCAGCAGAGCTACAGGGGGCTGGAACACTGAAGCTTTCTTT.